The TCR beta chain described here comes from a study of blood T cell repertoires in COVID-19. V trimming: 5 bases; J trimming: 7 bases; junction bases outside the gene matches: 13. Germline CDR1 and CDR2: SGHAT and FQNNGV. This CDR3 comprises 15 residues. Per the study methods: Nucleated cell number was recorded as an estimate derived from reference gene primer amplification. Measured with immunoSEQ multiplex PCR; TCRdb has only the in-frame clones, and not every one. The V and J calls and the clone size are those of that table, but D and trimming were determined from the DNA. The sample includes 180,000 or so clones, 83% of them seen just once.

Sequencing was done on a sample of PBMCs or T cells enriched from blood (not recorded which). The TCR sequence derives from a woman in her forties or fifties in a cohort exposed to, infected with or recovered from COVID-19 (not recorded which). J is TRBJ2-7 and V is TRBV11-2; 8 bases match TRBD1. CDR3: CASSKEWTGSGEQYF. The CDR3 DNA reads as TGTGCCAGCAGCAAAGAGTGGACAGGGAGCGGGGAGCAGTACTTC.